This is a list of T cell receptor beta chains from one sample in a study of shared clonotypes between healthy human individuals. Method: immunoSEQ multiplex PCR; TCRdb's copy keeps in-frame clones and lacks some. The data contain about 1.5 million clones, roughly 97% of them singletons. The sequenced sample was naive CD4+ T cells sorted from blood. These receptors all come from a man aged 25-40 years in good health. CDR3s leave out the opening cysteine and the closing phenylalanine or tryptophan. Fields, in order: clone size, V gene, J gene, D gene, CDR3 protein. The D gene is left open where the match is weak. Clone size, where shown, is once, few, many, or a class for clones that have expanded.

once,TRBV7-2,TRBJ2-1,NA,ASSSDWKGEQF
NA,TRBV5-1,TRBJ2-2,NA,ASSPWETGELF
NA,TRBV5-1,TRBJ1-5,TRBD1,ASRAGTASNQPQH
NA,TRBV13,TRBJ2-7,TRBD2,ASSLREGSYEQY
NA,TRBV10-3,TRBJ2-1,NA,AISEGRSLGHNEQF
NA,TRBV5-1,TRBJ2-5,NA,ASSSGQLQETQY
NA,TRBV5-1,TRBJ2-7,TRBD1,ASSRTGTGSLLAYEQY
NA,TRBV29-1,TRBJ1-4,NA,SVGWGLNEKLF
NA,TRBV9,TRBJ2-2,NA,ASSLAPTGELF
once,TRBV18,TRBJ2-1,TRBD2,ASSPLTSDNEQF
NA,TRBV5-1,TRBJ2-7,TRBD1,ASSVQGVLAYEQY
once,TRBV6-5,TRBJ2-5,TRBD2,ASSPTSGRPETQY
NA,TRBV10-1,TRBJ2-7,NA,ASSESGYEQY
NA,TRBV6-5,TRBJ1-1,NA,ASSSGVAEAF
NA,TRBV23-1,TRBJ2-7,TRBD2,ASSHGGNEQY
NA,TRBV6-5,TRBJ1-4,NA,ASSYGQKNEKLF
NA,TRBV11-2,TRBJ2-1,NA,ASSRLESGEQF
NA,TRBV9,TRBJ2-3,TRBD2,ASSVGSGAVTDTQY
NA,TRBV2,TRBJ2-1,NA,ASSPDGNGEQF
NA,TRBV4-3,TRBJ1-2,NA,ASSQVGSWQNYGYT
NA,TRBV2,TRBJ2-7,NA,ASSRLVPEQY
NA,TRBV6-5,TRBJ2-5,NA,ASSFSPRQETQY
NA,TRBV11-2,TRBJ2-1,TRBD2,ASSRGLAHYNEQF
NA,TRBV5-1,TRBJ1-5,NA,ASSLRGNQPQH
NA,TRBV19,TRBJ1-1,NA,ASSKGLYWAF
NA,TRBV4-1,TRBJ2-4,TRBD1,ASSQPTGDAKNIQY
NA,TRBV6-1,TRBJ2-3,NA,ASSGMVSTDTQY
NA,TRBV20-1,TRBJ2-7,NA,SAIISEQY
NA,TRBV10-2,TRBJ2-5,NA,ASSGGQEETQY
NA,TRBV11-1,TRBJ2-6,NA,ASSSNPSGANVLT
NA,TRBV2,TRBJ2-2,TRBD1,ASTGTGGRGTGELF
NA,TRBV6-5,TRBJ2-7,TRBD2,ASRTPSGRLYEQY
NA,TRBV9,TRBJ1-2,TRBD1,ASSVTGAASDYGYT
NA,TRBV7-3,TRBJ2-2,TRBD1,ASSSHGTGGLLAGTGELF
once,TRBV5-1,TRBJ1-2,NA,ASSLELGLYGYT
once,TRBV11-1,TRBJ2-1,TRBD2,ASSHKNWREGPEYNEQF
NA,TRBV5-1,TRBJ2-7,NA,ASSPGTATYEQY
NA,TRBV6-1,TRBJ2-3,NA,ASNQKAFTDTQY
NA,TRBV7-8,TRBJ1-5,NA,ASSPWVSGQPQH